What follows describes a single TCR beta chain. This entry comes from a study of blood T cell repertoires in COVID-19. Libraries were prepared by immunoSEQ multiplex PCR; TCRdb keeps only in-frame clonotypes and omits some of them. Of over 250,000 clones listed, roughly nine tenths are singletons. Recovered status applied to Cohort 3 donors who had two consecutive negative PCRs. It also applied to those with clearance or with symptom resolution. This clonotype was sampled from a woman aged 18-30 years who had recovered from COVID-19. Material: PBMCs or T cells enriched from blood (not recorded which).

DNA of the CDR3: TGTGCCAGCAGCTTCCAGACCTACGAGCAGTACTTC. This gives the protein CASSFQTYEQYF. V usage is TRBV11-2 and J usage is TRBJ2-7; no firm D call. V lost 3 bases to trimming and J lost 2 bases, with 5 bases between them. The CDR3 length is 12 residues. CDR1 and CDR2 from the germline V gene are SGHAT and FQNNGV.